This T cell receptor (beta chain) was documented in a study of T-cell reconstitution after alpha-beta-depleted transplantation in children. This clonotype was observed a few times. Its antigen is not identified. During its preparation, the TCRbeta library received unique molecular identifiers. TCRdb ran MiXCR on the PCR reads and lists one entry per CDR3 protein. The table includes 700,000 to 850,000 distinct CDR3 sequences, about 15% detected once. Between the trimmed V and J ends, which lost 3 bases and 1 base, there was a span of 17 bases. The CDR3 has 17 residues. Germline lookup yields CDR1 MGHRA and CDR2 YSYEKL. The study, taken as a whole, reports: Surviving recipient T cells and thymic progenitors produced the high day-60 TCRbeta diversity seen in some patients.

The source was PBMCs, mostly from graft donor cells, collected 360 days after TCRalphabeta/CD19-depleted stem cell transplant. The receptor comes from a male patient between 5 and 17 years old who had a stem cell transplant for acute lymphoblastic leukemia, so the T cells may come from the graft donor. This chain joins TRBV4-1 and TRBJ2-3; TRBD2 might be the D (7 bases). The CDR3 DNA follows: TGCGCCAGCAGCCACCCGGGGGGCTTTTCACGCACAGATACGCAGTATTTT. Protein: CASSHPGGFSRTDTQYF.